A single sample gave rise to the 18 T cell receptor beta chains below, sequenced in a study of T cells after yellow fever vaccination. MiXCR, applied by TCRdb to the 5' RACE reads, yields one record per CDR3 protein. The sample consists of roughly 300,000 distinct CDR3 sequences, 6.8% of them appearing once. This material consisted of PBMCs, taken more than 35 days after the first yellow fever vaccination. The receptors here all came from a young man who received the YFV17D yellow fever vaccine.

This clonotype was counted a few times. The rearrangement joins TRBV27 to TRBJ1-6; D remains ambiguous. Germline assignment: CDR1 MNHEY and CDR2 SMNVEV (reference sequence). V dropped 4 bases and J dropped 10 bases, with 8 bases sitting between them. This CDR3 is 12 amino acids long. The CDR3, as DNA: TGTGCCAGCAGTTCCTATTACTCACCCCTCCACTTT. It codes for CASSSYYSPLHF.

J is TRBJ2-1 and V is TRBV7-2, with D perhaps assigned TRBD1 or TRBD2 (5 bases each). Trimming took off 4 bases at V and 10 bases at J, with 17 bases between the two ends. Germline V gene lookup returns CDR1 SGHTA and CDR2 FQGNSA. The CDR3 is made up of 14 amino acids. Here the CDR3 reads CASSYPVREGEQFF. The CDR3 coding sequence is TGTGCCAGCAGCTACCCCGTCCGAGAGGGGGAGCAGTTCTTC.

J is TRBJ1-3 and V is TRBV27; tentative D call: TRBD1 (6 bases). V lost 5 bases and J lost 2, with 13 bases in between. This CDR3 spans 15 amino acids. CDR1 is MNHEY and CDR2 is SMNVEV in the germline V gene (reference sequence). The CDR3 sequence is CASSETGLAGNTIYF. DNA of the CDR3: TGTGCCAGCAGTGAGACAGGTCTCGCTGGAAACACCATATATTTT.

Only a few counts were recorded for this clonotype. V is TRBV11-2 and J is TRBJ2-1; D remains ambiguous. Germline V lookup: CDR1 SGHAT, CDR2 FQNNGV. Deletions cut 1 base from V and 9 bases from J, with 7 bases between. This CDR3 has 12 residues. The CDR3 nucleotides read TGTGCCAGCAGCTTAGCAGATGGTGAGCAGTTCTTC. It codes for CASSLADGEQFF.

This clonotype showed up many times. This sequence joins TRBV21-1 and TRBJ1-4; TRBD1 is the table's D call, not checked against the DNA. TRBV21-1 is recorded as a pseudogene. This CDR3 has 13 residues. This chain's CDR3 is CAIPGPGSEKLFF. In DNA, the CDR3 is TGTGCCATACCGGGACCCGGGAGTGAAAAACTGTTTTTT.

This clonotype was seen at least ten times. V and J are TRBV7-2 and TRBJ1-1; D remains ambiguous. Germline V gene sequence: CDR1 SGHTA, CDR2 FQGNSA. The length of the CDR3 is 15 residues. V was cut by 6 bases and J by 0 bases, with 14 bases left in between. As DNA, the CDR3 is TGTGCCAGCAGTCCCAGTGCTGGCTTGAACACTGAAGCTTTCTTT. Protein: CASSPSAGLNTEAFF. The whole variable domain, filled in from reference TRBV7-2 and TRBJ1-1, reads GAGVSQSPSNKVTEKGKDVELRCDPISGHTALYWYRQSLGQGLEFLIYFQGNSAPDKSGLPSDRFSAERTGGSVSTLTIQRTQQEDSAVYLCASSPSAGLNTEAFFGQGTRLTVV.

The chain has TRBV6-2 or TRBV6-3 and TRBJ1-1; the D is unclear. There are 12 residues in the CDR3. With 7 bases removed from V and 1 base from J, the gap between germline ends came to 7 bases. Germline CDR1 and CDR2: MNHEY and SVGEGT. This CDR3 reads CASNSPNTEAFF. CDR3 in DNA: TGTGCCAGCAATTCCCCGAACACTGAAGCTTTCTTT.

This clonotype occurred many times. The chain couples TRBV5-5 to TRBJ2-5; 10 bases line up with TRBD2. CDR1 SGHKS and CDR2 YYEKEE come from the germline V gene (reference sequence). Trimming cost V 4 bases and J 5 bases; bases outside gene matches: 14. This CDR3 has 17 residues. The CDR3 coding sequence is TGTGCCAGCAGCGCGGCCCCTAGCGGGGGCTATCGTGAGACCCAGTACTTC. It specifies CASSAAPSGGYRETQYF.

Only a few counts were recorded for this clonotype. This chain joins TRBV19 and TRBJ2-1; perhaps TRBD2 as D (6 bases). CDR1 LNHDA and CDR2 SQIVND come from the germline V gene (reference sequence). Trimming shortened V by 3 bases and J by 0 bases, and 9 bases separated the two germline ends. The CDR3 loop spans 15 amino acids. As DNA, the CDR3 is TGTGCCAGTAGTATGCGGGGTAGCTCCTACAATGAGCAGTTCTTC. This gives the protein CASSMRGSSYNEQFF.

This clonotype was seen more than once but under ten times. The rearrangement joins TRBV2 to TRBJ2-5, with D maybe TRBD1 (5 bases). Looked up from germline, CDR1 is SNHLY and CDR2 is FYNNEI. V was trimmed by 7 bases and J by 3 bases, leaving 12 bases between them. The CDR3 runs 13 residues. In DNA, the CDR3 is TGTGCCAGCACCAGCTCAGGGAAAGAGACCCAGTACTTC. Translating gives CASTSSGKETQYF.

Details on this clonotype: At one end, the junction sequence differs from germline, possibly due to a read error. The CDR3 sequence: CASSYTSPQLPGTRYF. The DNA for the CDR3 is TGTGCCAGCAGCTACACCAGCCCTCAGCTCCCGGGGACCCGGTACTTC. The chain is built from TRBV7-6 and TRBJ2-5, with D perhaps assigned TRBD1 or TRBD2 (5 bases each). The V gene's germline CDR1 is SGHVS and CDR2 FNYEAQ. The CDR3 consists of 16 residues.

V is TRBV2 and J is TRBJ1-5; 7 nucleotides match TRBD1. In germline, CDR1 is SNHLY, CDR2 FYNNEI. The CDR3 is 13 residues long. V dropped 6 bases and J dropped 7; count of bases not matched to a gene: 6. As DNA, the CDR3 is TGTGCCAGCAGATCGACAGGGAACCAGCCCCAGCATTTT. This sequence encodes CASRSTGNQPQHF.

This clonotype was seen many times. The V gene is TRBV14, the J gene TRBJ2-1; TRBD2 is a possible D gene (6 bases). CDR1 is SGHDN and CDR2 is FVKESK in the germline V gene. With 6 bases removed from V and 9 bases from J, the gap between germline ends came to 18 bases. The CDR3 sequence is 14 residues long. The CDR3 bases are TGTGCCAGCAGTTCGGGAGAAGGGTACGGTGAGCAGTTCTTC. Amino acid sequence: CASSSGEGYGEQFF.

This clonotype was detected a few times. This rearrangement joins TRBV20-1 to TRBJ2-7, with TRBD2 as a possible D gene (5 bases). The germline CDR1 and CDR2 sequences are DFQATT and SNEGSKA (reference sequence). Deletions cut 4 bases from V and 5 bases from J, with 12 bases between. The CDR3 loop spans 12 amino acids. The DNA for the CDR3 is TGCAGTGCTAAGGGTGGGAGAAACGAGCAGTACTTC. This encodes CSAKGGRNEQYF.

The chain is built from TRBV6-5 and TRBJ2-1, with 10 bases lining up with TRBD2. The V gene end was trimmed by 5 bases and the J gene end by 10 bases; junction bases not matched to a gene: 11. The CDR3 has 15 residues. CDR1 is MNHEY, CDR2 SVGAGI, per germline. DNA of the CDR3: TGTGCCAGCAGTATACTCGCCCTAGCGGGGGAAGAGCAGTTCTTC. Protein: CASSILALAGEEQFF.

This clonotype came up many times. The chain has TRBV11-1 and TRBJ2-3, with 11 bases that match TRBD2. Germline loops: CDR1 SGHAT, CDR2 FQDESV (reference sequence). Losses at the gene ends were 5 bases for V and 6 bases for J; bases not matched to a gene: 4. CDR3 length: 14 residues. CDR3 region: CASSRRTSGDTQYF. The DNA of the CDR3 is TGTGCCAGCAGCAGACGGACTAGCGGGGATACGCAGTATTTT.

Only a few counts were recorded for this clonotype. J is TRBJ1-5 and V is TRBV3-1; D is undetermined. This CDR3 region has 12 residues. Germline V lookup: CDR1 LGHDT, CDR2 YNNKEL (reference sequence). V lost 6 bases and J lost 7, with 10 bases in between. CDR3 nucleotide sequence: TGTGCCAGCAGTCGAGCCGGGCAGCCCCAGCATTTT. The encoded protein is CASSRAGQPQHF.

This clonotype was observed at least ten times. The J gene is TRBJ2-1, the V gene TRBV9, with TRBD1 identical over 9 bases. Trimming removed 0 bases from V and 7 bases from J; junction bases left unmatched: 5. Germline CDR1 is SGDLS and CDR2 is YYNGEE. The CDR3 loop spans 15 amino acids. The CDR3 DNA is TGTGCCAGCAGCGTAGGGGGGACAGGGAGGAATGAGCAGTTCTTC. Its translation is CASSVGGTGRNEQFF.